This T cell receptor (beta chain) was captured by sequencing in a study of cytomegalovirus exposure and HLA in healthy donors (dated by TCRdb to 2016 to 2017). For context, the study as a whole: An earlier analysis of roughly 630 of the donors reported approximately 290 Gb of sequence data and 100 million to 140 million unique TCR beta sequences from some 180 million T cells. An early release that covered roughly 600 HLA-typed donors contained approximately 290 gigabases of sequencing data and roughly 84 million unique TCR sequences. Of the 398 genotyped donors, over 70% fell in the genetic ancestry cluster associated with self-reported Caucasian donors. The study aimed to test whether cataloging public T cell receptors could reveal signatures of past pathogen exposure. The study profiled the T cell repertoires of under 850 subjects by immunosequencing and related them to cytomegalovirus serostatus. Besides the first cohort of under 700 subjects, a separate validation cohort made up of 120 different subjects was used. High-throughput TCR immunosequencing, statistical association of individual TCRs with disease status, and machine learning were combined to predict cytomegalovirus infection status. A later analysis re-examined previously published TCR beta repertoires from 610 or so donors and added high-resolution HLA genotyping to investigate patterns of TCR occurrence. Rather than drawing on any new phenotypic data, the later analysis identified candidate immune exposures from TCR beta sequences and the way those sequences occurred across donors. To decide whether each TCR beta V gene segment behaved as functional or pseudogenic, an earlier analysis of approximately 620 of the donors relied on high-throughput TCR beta sequencing. Donor age, sex, ethnicity and CMV serostatus were compiled together with the repertoire data. Genome-wide SNP genotypes for about 55% of the roughly 670 donors were used in a later genetic analysis, which treated that subset as a discovery cohort. All discovery cohort repertoires had been generated on a single sequencing platform. HLA typing included class I and class II loci at four-digit resolution. Typing coverage varied by locus: 629-630 donors for A, B, C, DRB1 and DQB1; more than 500 for DQA1; 600 to 610 for DPA1; roughly 450 for DPB1. Roughly five DR-DQ haplotypes were treated as single units for association and clustering because of strong linkage in the cohort. Among roughly 400 genotyped donors of the cohort, an average of about 220,000 unique TCR beta nucleotide sequences was sequenced per donor, of which roughly 18% were non-productive. Points the paper makes about the study in general: When HLA alleles, especially DR and DQ, strongly co-occurred, TCR associations were difficult to assign to individual alleles. This cohort had only TCR beta chains sequenced, and the lack of alpha or paired-chain data limited which features could be detected. A later genetic analysis associated a missense DCLRE1C variant with V-gene and J-gene trimming of TCR beta chains, and an independent cohort replicated the association. In both the original and validation cohorts, the classifier was reported to diagnose cytomegalovirus status with high specificity and sensitivity. According to a later analysis, TCR association rates differed among HLA loci, with DRB1 alleles showing the most associated TCRs and HLA-C alleles showing the fewest. In vitro tests confirmed that a few of the cytomegalovirus-associated TCR beta chains recognize cytomegalovirus antigens. Correlated functional status among segregating V segments might be attributable to linkage disequilibrium, but an unknown experimental factor could not be ruled out. A further reported finding was that TCR beta sequences accurately predicted the HLA-A and HLA-B alleles for most subjects in the first cohort. Presence/absence analyses assumed roughly uniform sequencing depth across donors, an assumption that may not hold. It was suggested by the authors that the approach could potentially be generalized to other disease states and immunological phenotypes. Specific HLA alleles were associated with 16,951 TCR beta sequences at a false discovery rate of 0.05 in a later analysis. In a later genetic analysis, fewer N-insertions in productive TCRs were reported among donors in an Asian-associated ancestry cluster than the roughly 700-donor mean. A later analysis reported that several top co-occurrence clusters appeared linked to parvovirus B19, influenza, CMV and Epstein-Barr virus. HLA typing was unavailable for some donors at each locus, so association tests used only the typed subset. Most TCR sequences were seen in very few donors, while some public TCRs were found in many individuals. The only immune exposure information available for the cohort was CMV serostatus. An earlier analysis of approximately 600 of the donors showed that most TCR beta V segments appeared in productive rearrangements either about 87% or about 30% of the time, which broadly matched IMGT annotations. A cluster of highly shared sequence variants was judged likely to represent a technical artifact of the sequencing pipeline. In a later analysis, HLA-associated TCR beta chains were found to be more clonally expanded and to have lower generation probabilities than equally common non-associated chains. Because the 87-base-pair reads could not distinguish some IMGT-functional V segments, including TRBV6-2 and TRBV6-3, those segments were excluded. The earlier analysis of some 540 of the donors excluded around 17 rarely observed V segments, including chromosome 9 orphons, because counts were too low. A later analysis found that most CMV-associated TCR beta chains appeared HLA-restricted, with HLA associations seemingly driven largely by CMV exposure. In the study, about 150 TCR beta chains were listed as associated with cytomegalovirus.

Clipping removes 0 bases from V and 9 bases from J, with 7 as the unmatched junction base count. From the cysteine through the phenylalanine, the CDR3 covers 16 amino acids. Only the CDR3 portion is preserved as DNA: 48 bases, with reading frame beginning at the first base. CDR1 and CDR2 (SGHNT, YYREEE) derive from the germline V gene (reference sequence). The library was made by the immunoSEQ multiplex PCR assay. The multiplex PCR relied on a mix of 60 forward primers for TCR Vbeta segments and 13 reverse primers for TCR Jbeta segments. The CDR3 region of rearranged TCR beta genes was amplified from genomic DNA by a multiplex PCR assay. The amplified TCR beta libraries were sequenced on the Illumina HiSeq System as 87-base-pair reads. The paper's data handling went like this. A later analysis counted approximately 74 million unique TCR beta chains across the 550 to 800 repertoires, and roughly 11 million of these chains were shared by at least two donors. To remove PCR and sequencing errors, raw reads were error-corrected and collapsed into unique sequences using a nearest-neighbor algorithm that merged closely related sequences. To assign V, D and J gene segments, CDR3 sequences were aligned to IMGT reference sequences. Each retained sequence needed at least a six-nucleotide match to both a V gene segment and a J gene segment. Rearrangements were classified as productive when the CDR3 lacked stop codons and remained in frame with V and J, and all other rearrangements were classified as non-productive. Following IMGT convention, CDR3 was defined as the stretch from the second conserved V-encoded cysteine to the conserved J-encoded phenylalanine. The earlier analysis of 587 of the donors excluded sequences that lacked an unambiguous match to a single V gene segment. In an earlier analysis of 587 of the donors, V segments were called functional above 56.7% productive rearrangements and were called segregating when the between-donor standard deviation exceeded 5%. To diagnose cytomegalovirus status from the catalog of TCR beta chain sequences, a statistical classification framework was built. In a later analysis, TCR nucleotide sequences were compared against IMGT/GENE-DB human TR gene sequences so that V and J genes could be assigned. Using the TCRdist pipeline, a later analysis assigned CDR3 sequences along with most-parsimonious VDJ recombination scenarios. A later analysis defined each TCR beta chain by its CDR3 amino acid sequence plus V-gene family, and excluded reads lacking a unique V-gene family. As a way to deal with suspected cross-contamination and a sequencing artifact, a later analysis dropped approximately 590 nucleotide sequences that were highly shared and had low generation probability. A later analysis calculated a clonal expansion index for each public chain from normalized within-repertoire ranks of inferred template counts. Generation probabilities in a later analysis came from a VDJ recombination model fitted to out-of-frame rearrangements, and those results were checked against IGoR. A later analysis scored TCR-TCR, TCR-HLA and TCR-CMV co-occurrence with hypergeometric tests, applying a repertoire-size bias correction to TCR pairs. To estimate false discovery rates, a later analysis permuted the HLA or CMV assignments 20 times. In a later analysis, co-occurring TCRs were grouped using DBSCAN, with TCRdist sequence similarity added in when clustering inside HLA-allele-positive subsets. Repertoires with fewer than 30,000 or more than 120,000 public chains, plus five repertoires with anomalous nucleotide sharing, were excluded from co-occurrence clustering. Not all clones reach the TCRdb copy of this immuneACCESS table, which keeps in-frame sequences only. Checked studies attribute under half of the gap to unresolved V genes and leave the rest unexplained. The V and J calls and the clone size are those of that table, but D and trimming were determined from the DNA. This sample gives about 140,000 clones in total; 65% to 90% of them show up just once. Of the sample, 2.5% to 3.5% falls within the top ten clones.

As to this clone: There is no known antigen for this receptor. No per-base quality is available; no much larger clone lies one base away.

The cohort comprised hundreds of healthy bone marrow donors. All cohort members were sampled while nominally healthy, although unrecorded immune exposures were likely present. The donor was CMV seronegative and belonged to the group of 352 seronegative cohort members. A peripheral blood sample was collected from each donor, and TCR beta sequencing was performed on peripheral blood mononuclear cells. The Qiagen DNeasy Blood Extraction Kit was used to extract genomic DNA from the blood cell samples. The chain couples TRBV5-4 to TRBJ1-6; the junction holds 9 bases that match TRBD1. This TCR derives from a young woman in good health and CMV-seronegative. Sequenced sample: PBMCs. The nucleotide sequence reads TGTGCCAGCAGCTTGGAAACAGGGGGCCGGGGTTCACCCCTCCACTTT. It translates as CASSLETGGRGSPLHF.